Reported below is one T cell receptor beta chain. Looked up from germline, CDR1 is SNHLY and CDR2 is FYNNEI. This CDR3 is built from 15 residues. Trimming left V 1 base short and J 0 bases short, with 8 bases between. This entry belongs to a study of CD8 T cells in ankylosing spondylitis. Libraries for TCR beta were made by quantitative 5'-RACE with molecular barcodes. TCRdb independently ran MiXCR on the 5' RACE reads; one entry per CDR3 protein. The table has 180,000 or so distinct CDR3 sequences, about 9.9% seen once. The receptor comes from a male donor with ankylosing spondylitis or in good health (not recorded which). The sequenced sample consisted of blood, either unsorted or a sorted T cell fraction (not recorded which). The V call is TRBV2, the J call TRBJ2-3; maybe TRBD2 (5 bases). The CDR3 loop is CASSEGAASTDTQYF. CDR3 nucleotides: TGTGCCAGCAGTGAAGGAGCGGCAAGCACAGATACGCAGTATTTT.